This T cell receptor beta chain was captured by sequencing in a study of blood T cell repertoires in COVID-19. This CDR3 has 16 amino acids. Germline CDR1 reads MNHEY; CDR2 reads SMNVEV (reference sequence). V gave up 6 bases and J gave up 5 bases; unmatched junction bases: 14. Researchers sorted participants into cohorts using their self-reported clinical history. The study counted Cohort 3 donors as recovered given two negative PCRs, clearance, or symptom resolution. The assay was immunoSEQ multiplex PCR, and TCRdb's table has in-frame clones only and misses some. The repertoire consists of approximately 150,000 clones, with over 80% occurring once and the leading ten covering 6.2%.

Sequencing was carried out using PBMCs or T cells enriched from blood (not recorded which). The origin of this receptor is a woman aged 40 to 55 who had recovered from COVID-19. The rearrangement links TRBV27 to TRBJ1-2; 8 bases fit TRBD1. DNA for the CDR3: TGTGCCAGCAGCAGACAAGGACAGGGCCCGCGGTATGGCTACACCTTC. As protein: CASSRQGQGPRYGYTF.